A single T cell receptor beta chain is shown here with its context. The sample is drawn from a study of blood T cell repertoires in COVID-19. About the study: Samples taken during acute and convalescent COVID-19 were collected in the United States, Italy and Spain. The cDNA or gDNA used as material had been derived from T cells, B-cell-depleted T cells, or PBMCs.

Authors' data handling: Nucleated cell number was recorded as an estimate derived from reference gene primer amplification. The table came from immunoSEQ multiplex PCR; TCRdb's copy has only in-frame clones and leaves some out. The V and J calls and clone size are taken from that table; D and trimming were inferred from the DNA. The repertoire holds around 65,000 clones, with about 82% as singletons. CDR3 size: 18 residues. The germline gives CDR1 KGHSH, CDR2 LQKENI. The ends were cut back, 4 bases at V and 4 bases at J, with 25 bases in the middle. This sequence originates from an older man with acute or convalescent COVID-19. Sample: peripheral blood. The chain is built from TRBV18 and TRBJ1-2; possible D gene TRBD1, 5 bases. In DNA form, the CDR3 reads TGTGCCAGCTCACTTAACCATCTTCGGGGGAAAGGTGGCTATGGCTACACCTTC. As protein: CASSLNHLRGKGGYGYTF.